The 27 T cell receptor beta chains presented below share a single source sample, sequenced in a study of T cell clonality in common variable immunodeficiency. Here immunoSEQ multiplex PCR was the method, and the copy in TCRdb shows in-frame clones only, minus some. The sample shows 20,000 to 25,000 clones, none of them appearing just once. No antigen has been assigned to these receptors. Broader study findings: Common variable immunodeficiency TCR beta sequences reportedly had fewer deletions and N-nucleotide insertions.

Sample: peripheral blood mononuclear cells. Receptors were obtained from a human donor with common variable immunodeficiency.

This clone was seen at least ten times. The read is 3 residues too short to cover the CDR3 end, so that end is filled in from the germline J gene. The chain carries TRBV7-6 and TRBJ2-2, with TRBD2 matching 8 bases. The CDR3 is made up of 17 amino acids. Germline CDR1 is SGHVS and CDR2 is FNYEAQ. With 5 bases clipped from V and 5 bases from J, the junction kept 13 bases outside the gene matches. The chain's CDR3 is CASSPTTPGGRTGELFF. The sequenced CDR3 bases are TGTGCCAGCAGCCCGACGACTCCGGGGGGGCGAACCGGGGAG.

This clone was observed at least ten times. The CDR3 extends 3 residues past the end of the read, so its final part is completed from the germline J gene. The rearrangement joins TRBV2 to TRBJ1-2; D is perhaps TRBD1 (5 bases). V lost 3 bases and J 0 bases, leaving 11 bases between the germline ends. Per germline, CDR1 SNHLY and CDR2 FYNNEI. There are 15 residues in the CDR3. The covered CDR3 bases are TGTGCCAGCAGTGACAGGGTGAGAGCTAACTATGGC. Translation gives CASSDRVRANYG. The whole CDR3 region reads CASSDRVRANYGYTF.

This clone has ten or more counts. The sequence runs out 3 residues before the end of the CDR3; the remainder is reconstructed from the germline J gene. The V gene is TRBV5-1, the J gene TRBJ2-3; 12 bases map to TRBD2. J gave up 4 bases and V 2 bases, and 5 bases lay outside the gene matches. The CDR3 sequence is 16 residues long. Germline V gene sequence: CDR1 SGHRS, CDR2 YFSETQ. The CDR3 sequence is CASSLLAGGQSDTQYF. Partial CDR3 DNA: TGCGCCAGCAGCTTACTAGCGGGGGGCCAATCAGATACG.

In its sample, this clone was seen many times. The read comes to an end 3 residues before the CDR3 does, leaving the germline J gene to fill in the end. The genes are TRBV13 and TRBJ2-7; tentatively, D is TRBD2 (6 bases). With 2 bases removed from V and 4 bases from J, the gap between germline ends came to 9 bases. Germline V CDR1 and CDR2: PRHDT, FYEKMQ (reference sequence). The CDR3 runs to 13 residues. The covered CDR3 bases are TGTGCCAGCAGCTTACGGGGGATTTACGAG. It codes for CASSLRGIYE. The whole CDR3 region reads CASSLRGIYEQYF.

This clone was counted at least ten times. Read coverage stops 3 residues before the CDR3 terminus; the germline J gene supplies the remainder. This chain links TRBV6-2 or TRBV6-3 with TRBJ1-2, with D hard to call. V gave up 2 bases and J gave up 4 bases, with 5 bases separating them. The germline V gene has CDR1 MNHEY and CDR2 SVGEGT. CDR3 length equals 12 residues. The sequenced CDR3 bases are TGTGCCAGCAGTTACGCGGGCTATGGC. The encoded protein is CASSYAGYG. The complete CDR3 protein is CASSYAGYGYTF.

This clone was counted ten times or more. The CDR3 region is CASSPGQTSGGYTDTQYF. CDR3 bases read: TGTGCCAGCAGCCCTGGACAGACTAGCGGGGGATACACAGATACG. The rearrangement uses TRBV4-2 and TRBJ2-3; 12 nucleotides line up with TRBD2. The read terminates 3 residues ahead of where the CDR3 ends, so the germline J gene completes it. Trimming at V came to 4 bases and at J to 2 bases, leaving 10 bases not matched to a gene. The length of the CDR3 is 18 residues. Germline V CDR1 and CDR2: LGHNA, YNFKEQ.

This clone was seen repeatedly, ten times or more. Read coverage stops 3 residues before the CDR3 terminus; the germline J gene supplies the remainder. The chain links TRBV7-3 to TRBJ1-1; D unclear. CDR1 is SGHTA and CDR2 is FQGTGA in the germline V gene. Trimming cost V 4 bases and J 3 bases, with 9 bases left between them. This CDR3 is 13 amino acids long. CDR3 region: CASSSDTDTEAFF. The part of the CDR3 DNA that was read is TGTGCCAGCAGCTCCGACACAGACACTGAA.

There are many counts of this clone. The DNA ends 3 residues before the CDR3 does, and the rest of the CDR3 is filled in from the germline J gene. The chain joins TRBV7-6 to TRBJ1-4; maybe TRBD1 (5 bases). This CDR3 is built from 13 residues. Germline assignment: CDR1 SGHVS and CDR2 FNYEAQ. V was cut by 5 bases and J by 8 bases, with 12 bases left in between. The CDR3 loop reads CASSHNRGEKLFF. CDR3 bases read: TGTGCCAGCAGCCACAACCGGGGGGAAAAA.

This clone was seen many times. CDR3 DNA, as far as it was read: TGTGCCAGCAGTGGGGGAAGGGGGTATGGC. It translates to CASSGGRGYG. The CDR3 in full is CASSGGRGYGYTF. The chain couples TRBV2 to TRBJ1-2, with D tentatively TRBD1 (6 bases). Read sequence stops 3 residues before the CDR3 end, and the germline J gene provides the missing end. The V gene's germline CDR1 is SNHLY and CDR2 FYNNEI. This CDR3 region has 13 residues. Trimming cost V 4 bases and J 5 bases, with 11 bases left between them.

This clone was counted ten times or more. From the germline J gene comes the end of the CDR3, since the read stops 3 residues before it. The rearrangement links TRBV29-1 to TRBJ2-1; a possible D gene is TRBD1 (6 bases). CDR1 is SQVTM, CDR2 ANQGSEA, per germline. V lost 3 bases, J lost 4 bases, and 16 bases lay in between. The CDR3 is made up of 15 amino acids. CDR3 in amino acids: CSVETGQISYNEQFF. The CDR3 DNA, read in part, is TGCAGCGTTGAGACAGGACAGATTTCTTACAATGAG.

This clone was seen repeatedly, ten times or more. Coverage ceases 3 residues before the CDR3 finishes, and the germline J gene fills in the end. This sequence joins TRBV19 and TRBJ1-1; weak D call: TRBD1 (5 bases). The germline V and J ends were trimmed by 3 bases and 1 base, with 21 bases remaining between them. CDR1 and CDR2 from the germline V gene are LNHDA and SQIVND (reference sequence). This CDR3 has 18 residues. CDR3 DNA (partial): TGTGCCAGTAGTATTCCCCCGGCTTTCGTGGGGCGGAACACTGAA. Amino acid sequence: CASSIPPAFVGRNTE. The whole CDR3 region reads CASSIPPAFVGRNTEAFF. Full variable domain (missing parts from reference TRBV19 and TRBJ1-1): DGGITQSPKYLFRKEGQNVTLSCEQNLNHDAMYWYRQDPGQGLRLIYYSQIVNDFQKGDIAEGYSVSREKKESFPLTVTSAQKNPTAFYLCASSIPPAFVGRNTEAFFGQGTRLTVV.

This clone has ten or more counts. The read finishes 3 residues shy of the CDR3 end, and the germline J gene is used to complete it. V and J are TRBV29-1 and TRBJ2-7, with 8 bases aligning to TRBD1. Germline assignment: CDR1 SQVTM and CDR2 ANQGSEA. The CDR3 has 16 residues. Trimming took 1 base from V and 0 from J; bases not matched to a gene: 8. CDR3 bases read: TGCAGCGTTGAAGTTACCCGGGACAGGAGCTCCTACGAG. Amino acid sequence: CSVEVTRDRSSYE. In full, the CDR3 is CSVEVTRDRSSYEQYF.

This clone was seen ten or more times. Read data end 3 residues before the CDR3 end; the end is taken from the germline J gene. This chain uses TRBV3-1 (or the pseudogene TRBV3-2) with TRBJ1-4, with a possible D match to TRBD1 (5 bases). The CDR3 has 15 residues. Germline V gene lookup returns CDR1 LGHDT and CDR2 YNNKEL (reference sequence). With 4 bases removed from V and 5 bases from J, the gap between germline ends came to 14 bases. Partial CDR3 DNA: TGTGCCAGCAGCCGCCTCAGGGTAGCAAATGAAAAA. Amino acids: CASSRLRVANEK. The CDR3, in full, reads CASSRLRVANEKLFF.

This clone was counted at least ten times. Coverage ceases 3 residues before the CDR3 finishes, and the germline J gene fills in the end. This chain uses TRBV20-1 with TRBJ1-4; D gene ambiguous. The CDR3 is 13 residues long. Germline assignment: CDR1 DFQATT and CDR2 SNEGSKA (reference sequence). CDR3 residues: CSARHSLSKGLFF. The DNA read from the CDR3 is TGCAGTGCTAGACATTCCCTCTCAAAAGGA.

Ten or more counts support this clone. The CDR3 end falls 3 residues outside the read, so it is completed with the germline J gene. J is TRBJ1-5 and V is TRBV20-1; unclear D gene. Germline-derived CDR1 and CDR2 are DFQATT and SNEGSKA (reference sequence). This CDR3 contains 14 residues. Between the trimmed V and J ends, which lost 4 bases and 2 bases, there was a span of 12 bases. The CDR3 DNA, read in part, is TGCAGTGCTATTTCAGGCCGCGGCAATCAGCCC. Translation gives CSAISGRGNQP. The whole CDR3 protein reads CSAISGRGNQPQHF.

As concerns this clone: The read falls 3 residues short of the CDR3 end, and the missing part is taken from the germline J gene. The chain combines TRBV20-1 with TRBJ2-7; tentatively, D is TRBD2 (6 bases). Looked up from germline, CDR1 is DFQATT and CDR2 is SNEGSKA (reference sequence). V was clipped by 2 bases and J by 6 bases, with 17 bases between them. The CDR3 is 14 amino acids. Here the CDR3 reads CSARHLPSATEQYF. The CDR3 bases that were read are TGCAGTGCTAGACATCTCCCTAGCGCCACCGAG.

This clone was observed many times. With the read ending 3 residues before the CDR3 end, the germline J gene is used to fill in that end. The rearrangement uses TRBV20-1 and TRBJ2-7; TRBD1 matches at 9 bases. The CDR3 consists of 14 residues. The germline gives CDR1 DFQATT, CDR2 SNEGSKA (reference sequence). V trimming: 3 bases; J trimming: 3 bases; junction bases outside the gene matches: 6. This CDR3 reads CSASPDRGDYEQYF. CDR3 bases read: TGCAGTGCTAGTCCGGACAGGGGCGACTACGAG.

This clone was seen at least ten times. The read halts 3 residues ahead of the CDR3 end, with the missing end drawn from the germline J gene. V and J are TRBV7-8 and TRBJ2-1; a possible D gene is TRBD1 (6 bases). CDR1 and CDR2 from the germline V gene are SGHVS and FQNEAQ. CDR3 length: 14 residues. V was shortened by 1 base and J by 7 bases, with 11 bases between the two germline ends. The CDR3 DNA, read in part, is TGTGCCAGCAGCTTAGACAGGGTTCTAAATGAG. Translating gives CASSLDRVLNE. The whole CDR3 region reads CASSLDRVLNEQFF.

This clone has ten or more counts. From the germline J gene comes the end of the CDR3, since the read stops 3 residues before it. The chain has TRBV5-1 and TRBJ1-2; tentatively, D is TRBD1 (5 bases). The germline gives CDR1 SGHRS, CDR2 YFSETQ. Trimming left V 0 bases short and J 3 bases short, with 9 bases between. CDR3 size: 14 residues. CDR3 amino acids: CASSLGPGDYGYTF. Incomplete CDR3 DNA: TGCGCCAGCAGCTTGGGTCCGGGGGACTATGGC.

This clone was seen at least ten times. The DNA ends 3 residues before the CDR3 does, and the rest of the CDR3 is filled in from the germline J gene. The V call is TRBV5-1, the J call TRBJ1-1; D may be TRBD1 (6 bases). V was shortened by 4 bases and J by 3 bases, with 25 bases between the two germline ends. This CDR3 has 18 residues. Per the germline V gene, CDR1 is SGHRS and CDR2 is YFSETQ. This CDR3 reads CASSPTASAQGRDTEAFF. Partial CDR3 DNA: TGCGCCAGCAGCCCGACGGCCAGTGCACAGGGACGTGACACTGAA.

This clone was seen repeatedly, ten times or more. The read comes to an end 3 residues before the CDR3 does, leaving the germline J gene to fill in the end. V and J are TRBV18 and TRBJ1-2; D gene unclear. The germline V gene encodes CDR1 KGHSH and CDR2 LQKENI. CDR3 length equals 12 residues. The V and J ends lost 6 bases and 6 bases respectively, with 11 bases between them. The DNA read from the CDR3 is TGTGCCAGCTCCGCCAGAGGTGATGGC. This translates into CASSARGDG. The full CDR3 protein reads CASSARGDGYTF.

This clone was counted ten times or more. The read stops 3 residues short of the end of the CDR3; the missing end is completed from the germline J gene. The chain employs TRBV6-1 and TRBJ2-7; D is possibly TRBD1 (6 bases). This CDR3 comprises 16 residues. V was clipped by 2 bases and J by 5 bases, with 19 bases between them. In germline, CDR1 is MNHNS, CDR2 SASEGT. CDR3 amino acids: CASSEFGGMTVDEQYF. The sequenced CDR3 bases are TGTGCCAGCAGTGAATTTGGGGGCATGACGGTCGACGAG.

This clone was picked up many times. The read halts 3 residues ahead of the CDR3 end, with the missing end drawn from the germline J gene. V is TRBV11-2 and J is TRBJ1-2, with D hard to call. Between the trimmed V and J ends, which lost 4 bases and 4 bases, there was a span of 16 bases. The CDR3 length is 15 residues. Germline V CDR1 and CDR2: SGHAT, FQNNGV. The sequenced CDR3 bases are TGTGCCAGCAGCTACCCCGGGTCCGCCCGCTATGGC. It is translated as CASSYPGSARYG. The whole CDR3 protein is CASSYPGSARYGYTF.

This clone is medium-sized (0.01 to 0.1%) by share. The read is 3 residues too short to cover the CDR3 end, so that end is filled in from the germline J gene. The rearrangement joins TRBV29-1 to TRBJ2-1; TRBD1 agrees at 9 bases. This CDR3 contains 13 residues. The V gene's germline CDR1 is SQVTM and CDR2 ANQGSEA. The ends lost 6 bases at V and 7 bases at J; junction bases unmatched: 7. The part of the CDR3 DNA that was read is TGCAGCGTCGGGACAGGGATTTCAAATGAG. This gives the protein CSVGTGISNE. From start to end, the CDR3 is CSVGTGISNEQFF.

This clone was picked up many times. The read ends 3 residues early relative to the CDR3; the germline J gene fills the gap. The chain recombines TRBV7-3 with TRBJ1-1; a possible D gene is TRBD1 (5 bases). Germline V gene lookup returns CDR1 SGHTA and CDR2 FQGTGA. This CDR3 has 13 residues. Trimming shortened V by 4 bases and J by 6 bases, and 12 bases separated the two germline ends. The CDR3 is CASSSQGGAEAFF. CDR3 DNA, as far as it was read: TGTGCCAGCAGCTCCCAGGGAGGGGCTGAA.

Ten or more counts support this clone. Coverage ceases 3 residues before the CDR3 finishes, and the germline J gene fills in the end. The chain links TRBV7-6 to TRBJ1-2; the match to TRBD1 covers 7 bases. After removal of 4 bases from V and 4 bases from J, the junction contained 6 bases not matched to a gene. There are 14 residues in the CDR3. CDR1 is SGHVS, CDR2 FNYEAQ, per germline. CDR3 protein: CASSSLTGSYGYTF. Partial CDR3 DNA: TGTGCCAGCAGCTCCCTGACAGGGTCCTATGGC.

This clone was detected many times. Coverage ceases 3 residues before the CDR3 finishes, and the germline J gene fills in the end. The genes are TRBV18 and TRBJ2-1; 7 bases fit TRBD2. The trim removed 0 bases at V and 8 bases at J, leaving 7 bases unmatched. Germline V gene data show CDR1 as KGHSH and CDR2 as LQKENI. The CDR3 consists of 15 residues. The covered CDR3 bases are TGTGCCAGCTCACCACCGGGGGGGAGGTACCATGAG. This sequence encodes CASSPPGGRYHE. The whole CDR3 sequence is CASSPPGGRYHEQFF.